Here is one T cell receptor beta chain with its context. This clone came up once. It has no known antigen specificity. Base quality data are lacking; no much larger clone is found one base away. This sample is part of a study of radiation and T cells in renal cell carcinoma (TCRdb year 2020). In the study overall: The samples were obtained from a clinical trial, where primary renal cell carcinomas were treated with 15 Gy stereotactic body radiation therapy and then removed by nephrectomy 4 weeks afterward. TCR beta sequencing covered 50 to 55 samples in total, comprising some 26 tumors and roughly 27 peripheral blood samples. In the approximately 53 samples combined, fewer than 5 million unique CDR3 nucleotide sequences were found, encoding roughly 2,500,000 unique CDR3 amino acid sequences.

Taken with the paper, the label for time point translates to: baseline pretreatment blood. The treatment or condition label on this specimen signifies: 15 Gy SBRT to primary tumor, nephrectomy 4 weeks later. To follow tumor-enriched clonotypes, serial peripheral blood was collected from radiation-treated patients at baseline and at 2 weeks and 4 weeks after SBRT. Every patient's renal cell carcinoma showed clear cell pathology. The QIAamp DNA Blood Mini Kit (Qiagen) was used to prepare genomic DNA for TCR sequencing. The analyses included just those samples that passed every quality control check. The immunoSEQ kit was used, according to the manufacturer's recommendations, to generate TCR beta libraries from genomic DNA. For library preparation, a first multiplex PCR was performed with proprietary primers, followed by a second PCR in which unique barcodes were added, and bead cleanups were performed after each round. A kit-provided positive control reaction and a negative control reaction were included in every sample batch. The final libraries underwent checking on an Agilent 4200 TapeStation D1000 ScreenTape, volumetric pooling, and quantification by qPCR. Sequencing ran on an Illumina NextSeq500 with a MidOutput 150-cycle cartridge, using 156 Read1 and 15 Index1 cycles with kit custom primers. The pooled library was loaded at approximately 0.98 pM with about 18% PhiX control spiked in. The paper's data handling went like this. Vendor-processed data were analyzed in R, and a clonotype was defined as all T cells sharing the same CDR3 nucleotide sequence. In the clone abundance analyses, frequencies in each sample were normalized to that sample's 10,000 most abundant clones. Public T cell clones, averaging fewer than five per sample, were removed before analysis. Tumor-enriched clonotypes and baseline blood-enriched clonotypes were defined as those with an abundance difference of at least 32-fold between compartments. Clonotypes expanded or contracted between blood time points were identified with a beta-binomial differential abundance model. The Baroni-Urbani and Buser coefficient was used to measure tumor-blood repertoire similarity, and groups were compared with two-tailed Wilcoxon tests in R. The table comes from immuneACCESS by way of TCRdb, which keeps in-frame sequences with V and J called. Part of the clones is missing from these tables; in studies checked, under half for an unresolved V gene and the rest for unknown reasons. The V and J calls and clone size were taken over from that table, and D and trimming were inferred from the DNA. In all, the sample holds approximately 51,000 clones, and 83% of those were seen once. The top ten clonotypes cover under 35% of the sample.

CDR1 is given as MNHNY and CDR2 as SVGAGI, both from the germline V gene (reference sequence). Measured from the cysteine to the phenylalanine, the CDR3 is 16 residues long. Only the CDR3 portion is preserved as DNA: 48 bases, with reading frame beginning at the first base. V and J lose 0 bases and 1 base, and a span of 12 bases separates them. Here is what the overall study found, with its caveats: Top tumor clonotypes rose in blood from baseline to 2 weeks post-radiation, then contracted by 4 weeks, suggesting transient expansion of tumor-resident clones. Tracking of blood repertoire dynamics stopped at about 4 weeks after treatment, with no follow-up past that point. Because no pretreatment tumor biopsies were available, whether clonotypes were present in the tumor at baseline could not be determined. The single-armed trial design could not address effects of radiation dose or scheduling on the TCR repertoire.

The sequence joins TRBV6-6 to TRBJ1-1, with the D segment identity uncertain. This TCR was sampled from a woman in her 70s with renal cell carcinoma. The starting material was blood, obtained from a patient whose treatment included radiotherapy and nephrectomy. The CDR3: CASSYSAAGSNTEAFF. The nucleotides read TGTGCCAGCAGTTACTCTGCGGCAGGCTCGAACACTGAAGCTTTCTTT.